This T cell receptor (beta chain) was recorded in a study of cytomegalovirus exposure and HLA in healthy donors. Study-level findings and limits: Investigators reported approximately 170 TCR beta chains as tied to cytomegalovirus.

The PCR made use of 60 Vbeta and 13 Jbeta primers. TCRdb's table, derived via immunoSEQ multiplex PCR, lists solely in-frame clones and lacks some. The profile shows over 150,000 clones, roughly 80% of them singletons. Germline V gene data show CDR1 as SGHDT and CDR2 as YYEEEE. The CDR3 is made up of 15 amino acids. J gave up 2 bases and V 4 bases, and 7 bases lay outside the gene matches. Worth noting for this clone: Its specificity is unknown.

Sequencing used PBMCs. This receptor was identified in a male donor in good health and CMV-seronegative. This chain connects TRBV5-6 to TRBJ2-7, with 9 bases aligning to TRBD2. The CDR3 loop reads CASSGPGLAAYEQYF. The CDR3 DNA is TGTGCCAGCAGCGGGCCGGGACTAGCTGCCTACGAGCAGTACTTC.